A selection of T cell receptor beta chains follows, all from one sample in a study of blood T cell repertoires in COVID-19. The table came from immunoSEQ multiplex PCR; TCRdb's copy has only in-frame clones and leaves some out. The sample lists around 63,000 clones, around 80% occurring once. The sequenced material came from peripheral blood. The receptor source for this set is a woman aged 70-85 years with acute or convalescent COVID-19. CDR3s include the opening cysteine and the closing phenylalanine or tryptophan. D genes are given only for firm matches. Only part of the rows carry a size: once, few, many, or a class if the clone is expanded.

J	D	V	size	DNA	CDR3
TRBJ1-1	.	TRBV3-1/TRBV3-2	.	TGTGCCAGCAGCCAAGGGAGTAGCACTGAAGCTTTCTTT	CASSQGSSTEAFF
TRBJ2-1	TRBD2	TRBV11-3	.	TGTGCCAGCAGCTTATACCAGGGAGGGCTTGAGCAGTTCTTC	CASSLYQGGLEQFF
TRBJ2-1	TRBD1	TRBV9	once	TGTGCCAGCAGCGTAGCTACGGGACAGTTCCAGTTCTTC	CASSVATGQFQFF
TRBJ1-3	.	TRBV12-1	once	TGTGCCAGCAGCCCCGAGGTGGGTAGCAAAATCGGAAACACCATATATTTT	CASSPEVGSKIGNTIYF
TRBJ2-3	TRBD2	TRBV2	.	TGTGCCAGCAGTGGACTAGCGGGGAGCACAGATACGCAGTATTTT	CASSGLAGSTDTQYF
TRBJ2-3	TRBD2	TRBV27	.	TGTGCCAGCAGTTTATCGGGGAGGGGTACGCAGTATTTT	CASSLSGRGTQYF
TRBJ2-7	.	TRBV6-1	.	TGTGCCAGCAGTGATGGGCCCTACGAGCAGTACTTC	CASSDGPYEQYF
TRBJ2-5	.	TRBV5-4	few	TGTGCCAGCAGCTTCGTTGTAACAAGGACAGTCCGCCAAGAGACCCAGTACTTC	CASSFVVTRTVRQETQYF
TRBJ1-2	.	TRBV28	.	TGTGCCAGCAGACCCGGGTTGCGGGCCTATGGCTACACCTTC	CASRPGLRAYGYTF
TRBJ2-5	.	TRBV19	.	TGTGCCAGTAGTACCCCGGGGGAGCAAGAGACCCAGTACTTC	CASSTPGEQETQYF
TRBJ1-2	.	TRBV5-6	.	TGTGCCAGCAGCTTAGGGGGAAGCAGGAACTATGGCTACACCTTC	CASSLGGSRNYGYTF
TRBJ2-1	TRBD2	TRBV6-5	.	TGTGCCAGCAGTTACTCGCCCGGGACTAGCGAGTTCTTC	CASSYSPGTSEFF
TRBJ1-2	TRBD1	TRBV18	.	TGTGCCAGCTCACCACCTTGGACAGGGGGCATCTATGGCTACACCTTC	CASSPPWTGGIYGYTF
TRBJ1-1	TRBD1	TRBV4-1	once	TGCGCCAGCAGCCAAGATCTAGGCAGGGGGCCTTCGTCCGCTTTCTTT	CASSQDLGRGPSSAFF
TRBJ1-1	.	TRBV7-2	.	TGTGCCAGCAGCTACAGGGTGGGCACTGAAGCTTTCTTT	CASSYRVGTEAFF
TRBJ2-7	TRBD1	TRBV6-5	.	TGTGCCAGCACCCGGGACAGGGAAACCTACGAGCAGTACTTC	CASTRDRETYEQYF